These 30 T cell receptor beta chains were sequenced from one sample in a study of blood T cell repertoires in COVID-19 (dated by TCRdb to 2018 to 2020). Library generation was performed with the immunoSEQ multiplex PCR assay. Drawn from immuneACCESS, this table holds only the in-frame rearrangements with V and J called that TCRdb kept. Clones are partly lost; checked studies trace under half to an unresolved V gene and leave the rest unexplained. The sample has about 200,000 clones on record, about four fifths of them singletons. Of the sample, 10% falls within the top ten clones. The sequenced sample consisted of peripheral blood. These receptors were obtained from a woman of 80 years or more with acute or convalescent COVID-19.

The genes are TRBV14 and TRBJ1-4, with D perhaps TRBD1 (6 bases). V was pared by 0 bases and J by 3 bases, with 14 bases between. Germline loops: CDR1 SGHDN, CDR2 FVKESK. The CDR3 is 17 amino acids. This chain's CDR3 is CASSQEGTGFANEKLFF. The CDR3 DNA reads as TGTGCCAGCAGCCAAGAGGGTACAGGGTTCGCTAATGAAAAACTGTTTTTT.

This chain uses TRBV19 with TRBJ1-1; 9 bases match TRBD1. CDR3 size: 14 residues. From germline, CDR1 is LNHDA and CDR2 SQIVND (reference sequence). The J segment lost 4 bases and the V segment lost 9 bases, leaving 9 bases of the junction unmatched. CDR3 protein: CASLLGQGPTEAFF. CDR3 sequence (DNA): TGTGCCAGCCTTTTGGGACAGGGCCCCACTGAAGCTTTCTTT.

The chain combines TRBV6-5 with TRBJ2-2, with a weak D call TRBD1 (6 bases). This CDR3 has 16 residues. Between the trimmed V and J ends, which lost 2 bases and 1 base, there was a span of 11 bases. CDR1 is MNHEY and CDR2 is SVGAGI in the germline V gene. CDR3 sequence (DNA): TGTGCCAGCAGTTACCGTCCCAGGGGGAACACCGGGGAGCTGTTTTTT. Protein product: CASSYRPRGNTGELFF.

The V call is TRBV7-8, the J call TRBJ1-4; 11 bases map to TRBD1. Germline CDR1 reads SGHVS; CDR2 reads FQNEAQ. V was clipped by 0 bases and J by 7 bases; unmatched bases: 1. This CDR3 is built from 15 residues. CDR3 protein: CASSLAGQGGEKLFF. The CDR3 DNA reads TGTGCCAGCAGCTTAGCGGGACAGGGGGGTGAAAAACTGTTTTTT.

This chain uses TRBV6-2 or TRBV6-3 with TRBJ2-7; TRBD1 matches 8 bases. The CDR3 loop spans 15 amino acids. V was pared by 2 bases and J by 3 bases, with 6 bases of the junction left unmatched. Germline loops: CDR1 MNHEY, CDR2 SVGEGT. The CDR3 nucleotides read TGTGCCAGCAGTTACGGCGGGACAGGTAACTACGAGCAGTACTTC. As protein: CASSYGGTGNYEQYF.

The rearrangement links TRBV4-2 to TRBJ2-7; 7 bases line up with TRBD2. In germline, CDR1 is LGHNA, CDR2 YNFKEQ. The length of the CDR3 is 16 residues. Unmatched junction bases numbered 8, after V lost 3 bases and J lost 0 bases. CDR3 nucleotide sequence: TGTGCCAGCAGCCAGGCTGAGCGGGGTCTCTCCTACGAGCAGTACTTC. It specifies CASSQAERGLSYEQYF.

The rearrangement joins TRBV3-1 (or the pseudogene TRBV3-2) to TRBJ1-2; 9 nucleotides agree with TRBD1. V dropped 6 bases and J dropped 7; count of bases not matched to a gene: 15. This CDR3 has 16 amino acids. Germline loops: CDR1 LGHDT, CDR2 YNNKEL (reference sequence). CDR3 sequence: CASRHLTGQGGGGYTF. Here the CDR3 DNA reads TGTGCCAGCAGGCACCTTACGGGACAGGGAGGAGGTGGCTACACCTTC.

The chain combines TRBV5-1 with TRBJ2-7; possible D gene TRBD2, 7 bases. Germline CDR1 reads SGHRS; CDR2 reads YFSETQ. The CDR3 is made up of 13 amino acids. V was shortened by 4 bases and J by 3 bases, with 11 bases between the two germline ends. For the CDR3, the DNA is TGCGCCAGCAGCGGGGGGGCAGGCTACGAGCAGTACTTC. Its protein is CASSGGAGYEQYF.

CDR3 nucleotides: TGCGCCAGCAGCCAAGAGGCCTACAGGGGGATCTACGAGCAGTACTTC. As protein: CASSQEAYRGIYEQYF. The gene calls are TRBV4-3 and TRBJ2-7; 8 bases map to TRBD1. J was trimmed by 3 bases and V by 0 bases; bases with no gene match: 7. This CDR3 has 16 residues. From germline, CDR1 is LGHNA and CDR2 YSLEER.

The chain recombines TRBV4-3 with TRBJ1-1; 8 bases agree with TRBD1. Losses at the gene ends were 3 bases for V and 4 bases for J; bases not matched to a gene: 1. The CDR3 sequence is 13 residues long. Germline CDR1 is LGHNA and CDR2 is YSLEER. CDR3 in DNA: TGCGCCAGCAGCCACCAGGGGGCCACTGAAGCTTTCTTT. Translating gives CASSHQGATEAFF.

V is TRBV6-5 and J is TRBJ1-2; the match to TRBD1 covers 9 bases. After removal of 10 bases from V and 2 bases from J, the junction contained 2 bases not matched to a gene. The CDR3 length is 12 residues. Germline CDR1 MNHEY, CDR2 SVGAGI. The DNA of the CDR3 is TGTGCCACCGGGACAGGGAACTATGGCTACACCTTC. Protein: CATGTGNYGYTF.

The rearrangement joins TRBV7-2 to TRBJ2-7, with 8 bases fitting TRBD2. Unmatched junction bases numbered 9, after V lost 1 base and J lost 4 bases. This CDR3 is built from 16 residues. CDR1 is SGHTA, CDR2 FQGNSA, per germline. CDR3 coding DNA: TGTGCCAGCAGCTTAGGACCCAGCGGGAGTTTTTACGAGCAGTACTTC. It is translated as CASSLGPSGSFYEQYF.

The chain has TRBV12-3 or TRBV12-4 and TRBJ2-1, with D perhaps matching TRBD1 (5 bases). With 7 bases removed from V and 6 bases from J, the gap between germline ends came to 13 bases. This CDR3 is built from 13 residues. The CDR3 DNA sequence: TGTGCCAGCACGGTGGCAGGGTCCAATGAGCAGTTCTTC. Its translation: CASTVAGSNEQFF.

The CDR3 sequence: CASNLSSDRAYEQYF. In DNA form, the CDR3 reads TGTGCCAGCAACCTATCTTCGGACAGGGCCTACGAGCAGTACTTC. V is TRBV28 and J is TRBJ2-7; the match to TRBD1 covers 8 bases. CDR1 and CDR2 (germline): MDHEN, SYDVKM. V shed 7 bases and J 2 bases; nucleotides not matched to a gene: 10. The CDR3 contains 15 residues.

V and J are TRBV11-2 and TRBJ1-1; 7 nucleotides match TRBD1. The CDR3 runs 15 residues. Germline CDR1 is SGHAT and CDR2 is FQNNGV. Trimming removed 5 bases from V and 0 bases from J; junction bases left unmatched: 6. DNA for the CDR3: TGTGCCAGCAGCCCAGGACAGGCCCTGAACACTGAAGCTTTCTTT. Residues: CASSPGQALNTEAFF.

This clone was recorded once. The chain recombines TRBV5-5 with TRBJ2-7, with 7 nucleotides matching TRBD1. Germline assignment: CDR1 SGHKS and CDR2 YYEKEE (reference sequence). The V gene end was trimmed by 1 base and the J gene end by 2 bases; junction bases not matched to a gene: 15. The CDR3 loop spans 18 amino acids. In nucleotides, the CDR3 is TGTGCCAGCAGCTTGAGGGGGCTCGGGACGGCTCAGGCCTACGAGCAGTACTTC. It yields the protein CASSLRGLGTAQAYEQYF.

This clone was picked up one time. The chain employs TRBV4-3 and TRBJ1-3; no firm D call. The CDR3 is made up of 15 amino acids. CDR1 is LGHNA, CDR2 YSLEER, per germline. The germline V and J ends were trimmed by 4 bases and 3 bases, with 13 bases remaining between them. This chain's CDR3 is CASSPNQRGGNTIYF. CDR3 DNA sequence: TGCGCCAGCAGCCCCAATCAAAGAGGTGGAAACACCATATATTTT.

The J gene is TRBJ1-5, the V gene TRBV6-5; possible D gene TRBD1, 5 bases. This CDR3 has 14 residues. Trimming took 7 bases from V and 4 from J, leaving 14 bases between them. CDR1 is MNHEY, CDR2 SVGAGI, per germline. CDR3 amino acids: CASISAPGNQPQHF. As DNA, the CDR3 is TGTGCCAGCATCTCTGCCCCAGGGAATCAGCCCCAGCATTTT.

The gene calls are TRBV28 and TRBJ2-7; 7 bases are shared with TRBD2. This CDR3 comprises 11 residues. CDR1 and CDR2 (germline): MDHEN, SYDVKM. V lost 4 bases to trimming and J lost 12 bases; unmatched junction nucleotides: 6. The DNA of the CDR3 is TGTGCCAGCAGTTACCCGGGGGAGGGGTACTTC. Its protein is CASSYPGEGYF.

The chain carries TRBV19 and TRBJ1-2, with a tentative D call TRBD1 (5 bases). Germline lookup yields CDR1 LNHDA and CDR2 SQIVND (reference sequence). Trimming left V 3 bases short and J 3 bases short, with 8 bases between. This CDR3 is built from 13 residues. CDR3 protein: CASSIGADYGYTF. The CDR3 nucleotides read TGTGCCAGTAGTATTGGGGCAGACTATGGCTACACCTTC.

This chain connects TRBV13 to TRBJ1-1; D may be TRBD1 (5 bases). V was trimmed by 5 bases and J by 2 bases, leaving 15 bases between them. Germline V lookup: CDR1 PRHDT, CDR2 FYEKMQ (reference sequence). The CDR3 covers 15 residues. CDR3 nucleotide sequence: TGTGCCAGCAGCACTCTCGACAGACACAACACTGAAGCTTTCTTT. It codes for CASSTLDRHNTEAFF.

The rearrangement uses TRBV9 and TRBJ1-2, with D perhaps TRBD1 (6 bases). Trimming took off 3 bases at V and 7 bases at J, with 16 bases between the two ends. CDR3 length: 14 amino acids. Germline CDR1 SGDLS, CDR2 YYNGEE. The CDR3 spells CASSDLGAGGGYTF. CDR3 nucleotide sequence: TGTGCCAGCAGCGACCTGGGGGCGGGAGGTGGCTACACCTTC.

The V call is TRBV28, the J call TRBJ1-1; D is uncertain. This CDR3 has 13 residues. The germline V gene has CDR1 MDHEN and CDR2 SYDVKM. V was cut by 7 bases and J by 0 bases, with 9 bases left in between. The CDR3 region is CASTTVMNTEAFF. The CDR3, as DNA: TGTGCCAGCACCACAGTTATGAACACTGAAGCTTTCTTT.

This clone has just one count. The V gene is TRBV11-3, the J gene TRBJ1-6, with D hard to call. V lost 0 bases and J lost 8, with 5 bases in between. Per the germline V gene, CDR1 is SGHNT and CDR2 is YENEEA. The CDR3 totals 13 residues. The CDR3 bases are TGTGCCAGCAGCTTAGATCGGGATTCACCCCTCCACTTT. It is translated as CASSLDRDSPLHF.

The genes are TRBV9 and TRBJ1-3; D gene uncertain. Per germline, CDR1 SGDLS and CDR2 YYNGEE. The CDR3 spans 16 residues. V was shortened by 0 bases and J by 0 bases, with 10 bases between the two germline ends. CDR3 sequence reads: CASSVGAGNSGNTIYF. The CDR3 nucleotides read TGTGCCAGCAGCGTAGGCGCAGGCAACTCTGGAAACACCATATATTTT.

This chain connects TRBV7-8 to TRBJ1-2; tentative D call: TRBD1 (5 bases). This CDR3 spans 14 amino acids. Looked up from germline, CDR1 is SGHVS and CDR2 is FQNEAQ. The V end lost 1 base, the J end lost 7 bases, and 13 bases lay between the germline ends. CDR3 DNA: TGTGCCAGCAGCTTAGGGGCAGGGTCGGGTGGCTACACCTTC. The encoded protein is CASSLGAGSGGYTF. Full variable domain (rest looked up from reference TRBV7-8 and TRBJ1-2): GAGVSQSPRYKVAKRGQDVALRCDPISGHVSLFWYQQALGQGPEFLTYFQNEAQLDKSGLPSDRFFAERPEGSVSTLKIQRTQQEDSAVYLCASSLGAGSGGYTFGSGTRLTVV.

The chain uses TRBV5-1 and TRBJ2-3; TRBD2 matches at 14 bases. This CDR3 region has 14 residues. Germline CDR1 reads SGHRS; CDR2 reads YFSETQ. V dropped 8 bases and J dropped 4; count of bases not matched to a gene: 3. This CDR3 reads CARTSGRVPDTQYF. The CDR3, as DNA: TGCGCCAGGACTAGCGGGAGGGTCCCAGATACGCAGTATTTT. The variable domain in full, with the rest retrieved from reference TRBV5-1 and TRBJ2-3, is KAGVTQTPRYLIKTRGQQVTLSCSPISGHRSVSWYQQTPGQGLQFLFEYFSETQRNKGNFPGRFSGRQFSNSRSEMNVSTLELGDSALYLCARTSGRVPDTQYFGPGTRLTVL.

The J gene is TRBJ1-3, the V gene TRBV6-1; TRBD1 agrees at 9 bases. Trimming cost V 1 base and J 4 bases; bases outside gene matches: 5. The CDR3 runs to 16 residues. The V gene's germline CDR1 is MNHNS and CDR2 SASEGT. DNA of the CDR3: TGTGCCAGCAGTGAAGTGCGGACAGGGGTCGGAAACACCATATATTTT. Translation: CASSEVRTGVGNTIYF.

This sequence joins TRBV30 and TRBJ1-1; D unresolved. The V gene lost 8 bases and the J gene lost 0 bases, with 7 bases spanning the gap. CDR1 is GTSNPN, CDR2 SVGIG, per germline (reference sequence). This CDR3 is 11 amino acids long. CDR3 sequence: CAGQLNTEAFF. Written as DNA, the CDR3 is TGTGCCGGCCAACTGAACACTGAAGCTTTCTTT. The variable domain in full, with the rest retrieved from reference TRBV30 and TRBJ1-1, is SQTIHQWPATLVQPVGSPLSLECTVEGTSNPNLYWYRQAAGRGLQLLFYSVGIGQISSEVPQNLSASRPQDRQFILSSKKLLLSDSGFYLCAGQLNTEAFFGQGTRLTVV.

To note about this clone: An end of the junction differs from the germline gene, which may be a read error. The chain uses TRBV6-1 and TRBJ1-2, with a possible D match to TRBD1 (6 bases). Looked up from germline, CDR1 is MNHNS and CDR2 is SASEGT. The CDR3 runs 13 residues. The CDR3 sequence is CASREGQSYGYTF. CDR3 in DNA: TGTGCCAGCAGAGAAGGACAGTCGTATGGCTACACCTTC.